A selection of T cell receptor beta chains follows, all from one sample in a study of radiotherapy plus CTLA-4 blockade in lung cancer. The data were produced by immunoSEQ multiplex PCR, yet TCRdb's version contains in-frame clones alone and is incomplete. The sample consists of tens of thousands of clones, 87% of them appearing once. Sequencing used peripheral blood, obtained from a patient treated with radiotherapy plus ipilimumab. Receptors originate from a human donor with non-small cell lung cancer that progressed on radiotherapy plus ipilimumab. The CDR3 runs from the conserved cysteine through the conserved F or W. Each record gives: D gene, clone size, V gene, J gene, CDR3 protein, CDR3 DNA. D genes are given only for firm matches. Size values are once, few and many counts, or a class for expanded clones, and some rows have none.

D: NA
size: NA
V: TRBV21-1
J: TRBJ2-7
CDR3: CASSARTGNYEQYF
DNA: TGTGCCAGCAGCGCACGGACAGGAAACTACGAGCAGTACTTC

D: NA
size: NA
V: TRBV29-1
J: TRBJ1-2
CDR3: CSVGGGTYGYTF
DNA: TGCAGCGTTGGAGGGGGTACCTATGGCTACACCTTC

D: TRBD1
size: NA
V: TRBV19
J: TRBJ2-2
CDR3: CATDRVAVPGELFF
DNA: TGTGCCACGGACAGGGTGGCCGTTCCCGGGGAGCTGTTTTTT

D: NA
size: NA
V: TRBV7-3
J: TRBJ2-3
CDR3: CASSSQLQDTQYF
DNA: TGTGCCAGCAGCTCGCAACTCCAGGATACGCAGTATTTT

D: NA
size: NA
V: TRBV29-1
J: TRBJ2-2
CDR3: CSVVELFF
DNA: TGCAGCGTTGTTGAGCTGTTTTTT

D: TRBD2
size: NA
V: TRBV7-8
J: TRBJ2-7
CDR3: CASSAFRISGRLSYEQYF
DNA: TGTGCCAGCAGCGCATTTCGAATCAGCGGGAGGCTCTCCTACGAGCAGTACTTC

D: TRBD2
size: NA
V: TRBV6-4
J: TRBJ2-1
CDR3: CASRSGLGVGEQFF
DNA: TGTGCCAGCAGATCGGGACTAGGGGTTGGGGAGCAGTTCTTC

D: TRBD2
size: NA
V: TRBV10-2
J: TRBJ2-1
CDR3: CASNRDLAGGYYNEQFF
DNA: TGCGCCAGCAACCGAGACTTAGCGGGGGGGTACTACAATGAGCAGTTCTTC

D: TRBD1
size: once
V: TRBV19
J: TRBJ2-1
CDR3: CASRPGQGGYNEQFF
DNA: TGTGCCAGTAGACCGGGACAGGGGGGTTACAATGAGCAGTTCTTC

D: TRBD2
size: NA
V: TRBV10-1
J: TRBJ2-6
CDR3: CASSEPRPSGRFSGANVLTF
DNA: TGCGCCAGCAGTGAACCCCGACCTAGCGGGAGGTTTTCTGGGGCCAACGTCCTGACTTTC

D: TRBD1
size: NA
V: TRBV6-5
J: TRBJ1-1
CDR3: CASSPGTGNTEAFF
DNA: TGTGCCAGCAGTCCCGGGACAGGGAACACTGAAGCTTTCTTT

D: NA
size: NA
V: TRBV19
J: TRBJ2-1
CDR3: CASSLSGDSYNEQFF
DNA: TGTGCCAGTAGTTTAAGCGGAGACTCCTACAATGAGCAGTTCTTC

D: TRBD1
size: NA
V: TRBV27
J: TRBJ1-1
CDR3: CASSPGQYTEAFF
DNA: TGTGCCAGCTCGCCGGGACAGTACACTGAAGCTTTCTTT

D: TRBD1
size: NA
V: TRBV2
J: TRBJ2-5
CDR3: CASKTGAETQYF
DNA: TGTGCCAGCAAAACAGGGGCAGAGACCCAGTACTTC

D: NA
size: NA
V: TRBV29-1
J: TRBJ1-1
CDR3: CSVWDGLNTEAFF
DNA: TGCAGCGTCTGGGACGGTCTGAACACTGAAGCTTTCTTT

D: NA
size: NA
V: TRBV10-3
J: TRBJ2-7
CDR3: CAISGDRSYEQYF
DNA: TGTGCCATCAGTGGGGACCGATCCTACGAGCAGTACTTC

D: NA
size: NA
V: TRBV5-8
J: TRBJ1-1
CDR3: CASSLTRNTEAFF
DNA: TGTGCCAGCAGCTTGACCCGCAACACTGAAGCTTTCTTT

D: TRBD1
size: NA
V: TRBV2
J: TRBJ2-3
CDR3: CASSRTGTASTDTQYF
DNA: TGTGCCAGCAGTAGGACCGGGACAGCTAGCACAGATACGCAGTATTTT

D: NA
size: NA
V: TRBV9
J: TRBJ2-2
CDR3: CASSVRGFGGELFF
DNA: TGTGCCAGCAGCGTACGAGGGTTTGGCGGGGAGCTGTTTTTT

D: NA
size: NA
V: TRBV7-7
J: TRBJ2-5
CDR3: CASSSLTGYQETQYF
DNA: TGTGCTAGCAGCTCCCTAACAGGCTACCAAGAGACCCAGTACTTC

D: NA
size: NA
V: TRBV11-3
J: TRBJ2-3
CDR3: CASSLGTDWETDTQYF
DNA: TGTGCCAGCAGCTTAGGGACAGATTGGGAAACAGATACGCAGTATTTT

D: TRBD1
size: NA
V: TRBV5-1
J: TRBJ2-3
CDR3: CASSLGTDSTDTQYF
DNA: TGCGCCAGCAGCCTGGGGACAGATAGCACAGATACGCAGTATTTT

D: TRBD2
size: NA
V: TRBV4-2
J: TRBJ2-3
CDR3: CASSHQTSGGLTDTQYF
DNA: TGTGCCAGCAGCCACCAGACTAGCGGGGGCCTCACAGATACGCAGTATTTT

D: NA
size: NA
V: TRBV27
J: TRBJ2-2
CDR3: CASSSNRENTGELFF
DNA: TGTGCCAGCAGTTCGAACAGGGAGAACACCGGGGAGCTGTTTTTT

D: TRBD1
size: NA
V: TRBV13
J: TRBJ2-5
CDR3: CASSSLTGRETQYF
DNA: TGTGCCAGCAGCTCGCTGACAGGGCGAGAGACCCAGTACTTC

D: TRBD1
size: NA
V: TRBV9
J: TRBJ2-3
CDR3: CASSATGGRSDTQYF
DNA: TGTGCCAGCAGCGCTACAGGGGGCAGGTCAGATACGCAGTATTTT

D: NA
size: NA
V: TRBV13
J: TRBJ1-6
CDR3: CASSLGVIDSPLHF
DNA: TGTGCCAGCAGCTTAGGGGTTATTGATTCACCCCTCCACTTT

D: NA
size: NA
V: TRBV30
J: TRBJ2-1
CDR3: CAWRVNHPNEQFF
DNA: TGTGCCTGGAGGGTAAACCATCCCAATGAGCAGTTCTTC

D: NA
size: NA
V: TRBV7-2
J: TRBJ1-1
CDR3: CASSSVSGMNTEAFF
DNA: TGTGCCAGCAGCTCCGTTAGTGGCATGAACACTGAAGCTTTCTTT

D: NA
size: once
V: TRBV5-4
J: TRBJ2-2
CDR3: CASSPAGTGNTGELFF
DNA: TGTGCCAGCAGCCCGGCCGGGACCGGCAACACCGGGGAGCTGTTTTTT

D: NA
size: NA
V: TRBV10-3
J: TRBJ1-2
CDR3: CAISDWASGGVDYGYTF
DNA: TGTGCCATCAGTGATTGGGCATCAGGTGGCGTCGACTATGGCTACACCTTC

D: TRBD2
size: NA
V: TRBV7-2
J: TRBJ2-7
CDR3: CASSYQAGGIDEQYF
DNA: TGTGCCAGCAGCTACCAAGCGGGAGGGATTGACGAGCAGTACTTC

D: TRBD1
size: NA
V: TRBV13
J: TRBJ1-3
CDR3: CASSIFGTDGNTIYF
DNA: TGTGCCAGCAGCATTTTTGGGACAGACGGAAACACCATATATTTT

D: NA
size: NA
V: TRBV19
J: TRBJ2-1
CDR3: CASSILQGNEQFF
DNA: TGTGCCAGTAGTATTCTGCAGGGCAATGAGCAGTTCTTC

D: TRBD2
size: NA
V: TRBV10-1
J: TRBJ2-1
CDR3: CASGLAGAAVQFF
DNA: TGCGCCAGTGGACTAGCGGGAGCGGCGGTGCAGTTCTTC

D: NA
size: NA
V: TRBV27
J: TRBJ2-2
CDR3: CASSFRRGGLANTGELFF
DNA: TGTGCCAGCAGTTTCCGCAGGGGGGGTCTAGCGAACACCGGGGAGCTGTTTTTT

D: TRBD2
size: NA
V: TRBV5-1
J: TRBJ2-4
CDR3: CASSLEGSGLAGVDIQYF
DNA: TGCGCCAGCAGCTTGGAAGGGAGTGGGCTAGCGGGAGTCGACATTCAGTACTTC

D: TRBD1
size: NA
V: TRBV7-6
J: TRBJ1-3
CDR3: CASSLTGVDSGNTIYF
DNA: TGTGCCAGCAGCTTGACAGGGGTAGACTCTGGAAACACCATATATTTT

D: NA
size: NA
V: TRBV19
J: TRBJ1-4
CDR3: CASTFGQSNEKLFF
DNA: TGTGCCAGTACCTTCGGACAGTCCAATGAAAAACTGTTTTTT

D: NA
size: NA
V: TRBV15
J: TRBJ2-3
CDR3: CATSREWGDTDTQYF
DNA: TGTGCCACCAGCAGAGAATGGGGGGACACAGATACGCAGTATTTT

D: TRBD1
size: NA
V: TRBV29-1
J: TRBJ2-6
CDR3: CSVADRAGANVLTF
DNA: TGCAGCGTTGCAGACAGGGCTGGGGCCAACGTCCTGACTTTC

D: NA
size: NA
V: TRBV14
J: TRBJ1-2
CDR3: CASSQGRDSSNYGYTF
DNA: TGTGCCAGCAGCCAAGGGCGCGACAGCTCGAACTATGGCTACACCTTC

D: NA
size: NA
V: TRBV28
J: TRBJ1-5
CDR3: CASLGGSNQPQHF
DNA: TGTGCCAGCCTGGGGGGGAGCAATCAGCCCCAGCATTTT

D: NA
size: NA
V: TRBV27
J: TRBJ2-3
CDR3: CASSLAGPTDTQYF
DNA: TGTGCCAGCAGTCTTGCAGGGCCCACAGATACACAGTATTTT

D: TRBD2
size: NA
V: TRBV7-8
J: TRBJ2-1
CDR3: CASSLEITSGRVHEQFF
DNA: TGTGCCAGCAGCTTAGAAATAACTAGCGGGAGGGTGCATGAGCAGTTCTTC

D: NA
size: NA
V: TRBV28
J: TRBJ1-2
CDR3: CASSLLGVNGYTF
DNA: TGTGCCAGCAGTTTACTAGGGGTAAATGGCTACACCTTC

D: NA
size: few
V: TRBV2
J: TRBJ2-1
CDR3: CASSEVAADYYYNEQFF
DNA: TGTGCCAGCAGTGAAGTTGCGGCGGACTACTACTACAATGAGCAGTTCTTC

D: NA
size: NA
V: TRBV7-9
J: TRBJ1-2
CDR3: CASSLAGAGTGYTF
DNA: TGTGCCAGCAGCTTAGCGGGGGCCGGGACTGGCTACACCTTC

D: TRBD2
size: NA
V: TRBV28
J: TRBJ2-5
CDR3: CASSLHRLAHGETQYF
DNA: TGTGCCAGCAGTTTGCACCGACTAGCTCACGGGGAGACCCAGTACTTC

D: NA
size: NA
V: TRBV7-6
J: TRBJ2-5
CDR3: CASSREETQYF
DNA: TGTGCCAGCAGCCGAGAGGAGACCCAGTACTTC

D: NA
size: NA
V: TRBV30
J: TRBJ2-3
CDR3: CAWSDDTQYF
DNA: TGTGCCTGGAGTGATGATACGCAGTATTTT

D: NA
size: NA
V: TRBV10-3
J: TRBJ1-5
CDR3: CAISASRANQPQHF
DNA: TGTGCCATCAGTGCCTCCAGGGCCAATCAGCCCCAGCATTTT

D: TRBD2
size: NA
V: TRBV6-5
J: TRBJ2-1
CDR3: CASSQRESYNEQFF
DNA: TGTGCCAGCAGTCAGCGGGAGTCTTACAATGAGCAGTTCTTC

D: TRBD1
size: NA
V: TRBV6-1
J: TRBJ2-3
CDR3: CASSEGTGGADTQYF
DNA: TGTGCCAGCAGTGAAGGGACAGGGGGCGCAGATACGCAGTATTTT